This TCR beta chain was recovered during a study of shared clonotypes between healthy human individuals (dated by TCRdb to the early 2020s). Background on the whole study: Three men and a couple of women, aged 18 to 49 years, made up the cohort. To estimate repertoire size and how much clonotype sharing occurs between individuals, the study deeply sequenced the blood TCR repertoires of about five healthy adults. To increase sequencing depth and limit assay-specific biases, different laboratories used diverse techniques to prepare libraries and sequence TCR repertoires. Between about 0.8 and 9 billion PBMCs per donor were obtained by leukapheresis. Points the paper makes about the study in general: Only blood was sampled, and tissue TCR repertoires likely differ from those in blood. The genetic and exposure-history diversity represented was limited by the small number of donors. Based on pairwise subsampling, the degree of clonotype sharing among donors was expected to be affected by sequencing depth.

This clone appeared a few times. This clone's antigen is unknown. Base qualities are missing; no much larger clone stands one base away. CDR1 and CDR2 were assigned from the germline V gene as SGHAT and FQNNGV. The CDR3 has 15 amino acids, counting the end cysteine and phenylalanine. This entry keeps only the CDR3 DNA: 45 bases, framed from base 1. Trimming accounts for 5 bases at V and 2 bases at J, while the number of junction bases matched to no gene is 4. The donors were healthy, HIV-negative adults who had no recently reported acute infections or vaccinations. Only Caucasian adults living in Nashville, Tennessee, USA were represented among the donors. For unsorted samples, some 100 million PBMCs were counted and genomic DNA was extracted with the QIAamp DNA Blood Mini kit. After blood collection by leukapheresis, PBMCs were isolated using Ficoll-Histopaque density gradient centrifugation and then cryopreserved in the vapor phase of liquid nitrogen.

TCR CDR3 regions were amplified from genomic DNA by multiplex PCR using the deep immunoSEQ assay. Genomic DNA extracted from each cell subset was distributed evenly over all wells of several immunoSEQ 96-well plates, and each plate served as one replicate. For unsorted PBMC, 250 to 350 ng of genomic DNA, equivalent to around 30,000 T cell genomes, went into each replicate PCR. Ten immunoSEQ deep assay plates were used to sequence unsorted PBMC genomic DNA. Purified libraries were measured with a Qubit 3.0 fluorometer, size-checked on a Bioanalyzer 2100, and measured again with the KAPA Library Quantification kit. Each immunoSEQ 96-well plate was sequenced on its own single-read 150-cycle Illumina NextSeq 550 flow cell. The paper's processing steps were these. The immunoSEQ output contained only junctional sequences without quality scores, so filtering could not match that applied to full-length reads. Sequences were annotated with PyIR, a Python wrapper for IgBLAST v1.9, using IMGT germline references to assign V/J genes and CDR3. Reads were filtered out if the reads had weak V/J assignments (E-value above 1e-6), no CDR3, stop codons, out-of-frame junctions, or ambiguous translated residues. V3J clonotypes were defined by identical inferred V gene, J gene, and CDR3 amino acid sequence. To compute the percentage overlap between repertoires, the number of shared unique clonotypes was divided by the size of the smaller repertoire. Three approaches were used to assess repertoire richness: RTK rarefaction, the Chao1 estimator, and Recon v2.1 estimates of unobserved clonotypes. Drawn from immuneACCESS, this table holds only the in-frame rearrangements with V and J called that TCRdb kept. Clones are partly lost; checked studies trace under half to an unresolved V gene and leave the rest unexplained. Clone size and V and J calls were adopted from that table, with D and trimming inferred from the DNA. The sample table shows about 490,000 clones, and around 80% are seen once. Approximately 12% of the sample is taken by the ten largest.

Sequenced input: PBMCs. The receptor was isolated from a woman between 40 and 55 years old in good health. Some clones in this sample may be carry-over from other donors' samples. The chain couples TRBV11-2 to TRBJ2-3; 10 central nucleotides agree with TRBD2. The DNA sequence is TGTGCCAGCAGCCTTAGCGGGAGGTACACAGATACGCAGTATTTT. Its product reads: CASSLSGRYTDTQYF.